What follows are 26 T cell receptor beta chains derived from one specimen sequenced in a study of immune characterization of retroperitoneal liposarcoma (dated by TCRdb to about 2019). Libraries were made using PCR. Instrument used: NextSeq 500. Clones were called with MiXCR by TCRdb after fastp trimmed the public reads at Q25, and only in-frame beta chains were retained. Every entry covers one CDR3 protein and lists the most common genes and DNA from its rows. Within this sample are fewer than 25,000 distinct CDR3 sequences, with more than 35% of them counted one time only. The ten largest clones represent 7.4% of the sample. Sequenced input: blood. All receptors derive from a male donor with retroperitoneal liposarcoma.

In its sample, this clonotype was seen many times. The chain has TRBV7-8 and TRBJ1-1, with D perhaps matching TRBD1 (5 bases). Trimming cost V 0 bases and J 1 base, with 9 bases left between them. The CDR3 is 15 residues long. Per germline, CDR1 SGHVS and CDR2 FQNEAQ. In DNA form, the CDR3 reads TGTGCCAGCAGCTTAGCGCGGGGGGGGAACACTGAAGCTTTCTTT. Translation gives CASSLARGGNTEAFF.

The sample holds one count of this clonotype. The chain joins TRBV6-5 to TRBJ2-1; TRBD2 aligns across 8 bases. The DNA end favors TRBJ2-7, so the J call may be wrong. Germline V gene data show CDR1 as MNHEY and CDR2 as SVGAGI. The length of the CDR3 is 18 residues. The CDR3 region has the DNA TGTGCCAGCAGTGAATACGGGAGGGCGGGGGCTCGACCTAATGAGCAGTACTTC. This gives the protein CASSEYGRAGARPNEQYF.

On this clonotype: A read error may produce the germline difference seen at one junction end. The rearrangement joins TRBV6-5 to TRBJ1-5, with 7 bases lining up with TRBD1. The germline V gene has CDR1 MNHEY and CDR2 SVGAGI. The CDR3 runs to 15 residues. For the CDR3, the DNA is TGTGCCAGCAGTTACTTGATCGACAGGGCAAAGCCCCAGCAGTTT. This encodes CASSYLIDRAKPQQF.

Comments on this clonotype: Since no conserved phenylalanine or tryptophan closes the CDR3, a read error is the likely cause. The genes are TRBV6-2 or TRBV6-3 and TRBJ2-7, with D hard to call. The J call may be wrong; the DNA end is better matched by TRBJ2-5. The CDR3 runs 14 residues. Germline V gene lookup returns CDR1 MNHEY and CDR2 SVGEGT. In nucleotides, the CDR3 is TGTGCCAGCAGTTCCTCCCAGATCCAAGAGACCCAGTACTGC. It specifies CASSSSQIQETQYC.

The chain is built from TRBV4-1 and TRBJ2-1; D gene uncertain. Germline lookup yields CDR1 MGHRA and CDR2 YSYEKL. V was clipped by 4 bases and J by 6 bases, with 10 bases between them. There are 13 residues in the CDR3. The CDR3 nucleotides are TGCGCCAGCAGCCGCGGACGCCGCAATGAGCAGTTCTTC. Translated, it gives CASSRGRRNEQFF.

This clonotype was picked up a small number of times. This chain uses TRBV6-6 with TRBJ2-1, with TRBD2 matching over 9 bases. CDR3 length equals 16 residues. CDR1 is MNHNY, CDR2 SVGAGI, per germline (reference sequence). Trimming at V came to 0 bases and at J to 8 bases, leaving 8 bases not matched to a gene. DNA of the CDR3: TGTGCCAGCAGTTACTCGAGTACTAGCGGGTTTGATGAGCAGTTCTTC. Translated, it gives CASSYSSTSGFDEQFF.

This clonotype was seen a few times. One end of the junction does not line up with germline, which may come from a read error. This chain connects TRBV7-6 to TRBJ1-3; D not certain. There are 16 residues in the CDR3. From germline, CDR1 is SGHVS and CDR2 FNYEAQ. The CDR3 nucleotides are TGTGCTAGCAGCCCTTTTTGGTCAGCGAATGGAAACACCATATATTTT. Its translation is CASSPFWSANGNTIYF.

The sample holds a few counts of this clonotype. The DNA for the CDR3 is TGTGCCAGCAGCTTAGTGGGCGGGGGCTCCTACGAGCAGTACTTC. Translation: CASSLVGGGSYEQYF. This chain links TRBV11-2 with TRBJ2-1, with TRBD2 identical over 7 bases. The DNA end is a closer match to TRBJ2-7, so the J assignment may be wrong. This CDR3 spans 15 amino acids. In germline, CDR1 is SGHAT, CDR2 FQNNGV.

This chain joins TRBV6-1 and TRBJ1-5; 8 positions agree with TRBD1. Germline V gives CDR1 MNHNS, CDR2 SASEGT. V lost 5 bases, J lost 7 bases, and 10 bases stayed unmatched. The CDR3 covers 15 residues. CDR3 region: CASSFWDRSRQPQHF. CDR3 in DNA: TGTGCCAGCAGTTTCTGGGACAGGTCAAGACAGCCCCAGCATTTT.

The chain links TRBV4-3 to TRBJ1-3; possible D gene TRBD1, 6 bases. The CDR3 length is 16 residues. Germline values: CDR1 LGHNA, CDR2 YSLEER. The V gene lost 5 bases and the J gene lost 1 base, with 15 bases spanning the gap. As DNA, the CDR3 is TGCGCCAGCAGCACGGGGGGGCGAATGTCTGGAAACACCATATATTTT. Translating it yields CASSTGGRMSGNTIYF.

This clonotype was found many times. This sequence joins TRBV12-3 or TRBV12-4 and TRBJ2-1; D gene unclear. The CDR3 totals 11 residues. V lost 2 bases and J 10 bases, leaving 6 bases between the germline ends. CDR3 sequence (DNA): TGTGCCAGCAGTTTACCCGGGGAGCAGTTCTTC. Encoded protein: CASSLPGEQFF.

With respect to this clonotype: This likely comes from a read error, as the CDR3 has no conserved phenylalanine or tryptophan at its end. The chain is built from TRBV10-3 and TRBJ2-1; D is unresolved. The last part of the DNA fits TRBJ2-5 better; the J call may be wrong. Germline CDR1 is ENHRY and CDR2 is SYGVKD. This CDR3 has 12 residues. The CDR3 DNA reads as TGTGCCATCAGTAGAGATCAAGAGACCCAGTACTTA. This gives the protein CAISRDQETQYL.

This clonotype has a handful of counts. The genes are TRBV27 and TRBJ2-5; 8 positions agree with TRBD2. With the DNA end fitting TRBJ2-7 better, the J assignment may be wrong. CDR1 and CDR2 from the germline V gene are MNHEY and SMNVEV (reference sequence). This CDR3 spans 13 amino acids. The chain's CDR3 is CASSKREGYEQYF. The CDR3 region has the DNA TGTGCCAGCTCCAAACGGGAGGGGTACGAGCAGTACTTC.

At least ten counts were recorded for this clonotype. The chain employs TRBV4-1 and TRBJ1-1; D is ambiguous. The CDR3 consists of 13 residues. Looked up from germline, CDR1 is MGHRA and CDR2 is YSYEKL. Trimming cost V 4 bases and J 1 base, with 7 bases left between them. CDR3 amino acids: CASSRSENTEAFF. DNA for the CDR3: TGCGCCAGCAGCCGGTCAGAGAACACTGAAGCTTTCTTT.

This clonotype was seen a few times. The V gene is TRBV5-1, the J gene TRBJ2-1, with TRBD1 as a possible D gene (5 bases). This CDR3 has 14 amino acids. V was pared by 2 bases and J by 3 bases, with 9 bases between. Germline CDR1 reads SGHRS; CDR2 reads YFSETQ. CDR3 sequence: CASSFSRVYNEQFF. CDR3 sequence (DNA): TGCGCCAGCAGCTTTTCCAGGGTCTACAATGAGCAGTTCTTC.

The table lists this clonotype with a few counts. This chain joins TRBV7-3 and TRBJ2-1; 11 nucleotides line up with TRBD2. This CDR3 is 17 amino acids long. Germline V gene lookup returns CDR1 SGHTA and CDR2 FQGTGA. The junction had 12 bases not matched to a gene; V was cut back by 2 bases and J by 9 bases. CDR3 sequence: CASSLDTASGRSSEQFF. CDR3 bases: TGTGCCAGCAGCTTAGATACGGCTAGCGGGAGGTCGAGTGAGCAGTTCTTC. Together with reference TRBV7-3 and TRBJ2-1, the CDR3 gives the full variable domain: GAGVSQTPSNKVTEKGKYVELRCDPISGHTALYWYRQSLGQGPEFLIYFQGTGAADDSGLPNDRFFAVRPEGSVSTLKIQRTERGDSAVYLCASSLDTASGRSSEQFFGPGTRLTVL.

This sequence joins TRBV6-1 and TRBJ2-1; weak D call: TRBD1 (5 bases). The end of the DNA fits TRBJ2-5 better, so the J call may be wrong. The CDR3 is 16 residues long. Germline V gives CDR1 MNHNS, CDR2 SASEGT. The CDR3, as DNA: TGTGCCAGCACTAGAAGGTTAACAGGCCCACAAGAGACCCAGTACTTC. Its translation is CASTRRLTGPQETQYF.

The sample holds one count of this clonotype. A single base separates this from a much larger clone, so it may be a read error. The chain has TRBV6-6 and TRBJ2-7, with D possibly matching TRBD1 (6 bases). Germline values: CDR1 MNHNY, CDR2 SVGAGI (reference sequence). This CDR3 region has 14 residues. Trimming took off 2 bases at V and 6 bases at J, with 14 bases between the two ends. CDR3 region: CASSYDRGRGEQYF. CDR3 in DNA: TGTGCCAGCAGTTACGACCGGGGCAGGGGCGAGCAGTACTTC.

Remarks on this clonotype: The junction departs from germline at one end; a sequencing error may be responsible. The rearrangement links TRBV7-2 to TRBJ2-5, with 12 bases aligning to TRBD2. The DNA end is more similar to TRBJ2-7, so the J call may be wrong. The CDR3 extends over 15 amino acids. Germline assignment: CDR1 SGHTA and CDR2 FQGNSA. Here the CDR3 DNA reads TGCGCCCGCAGCCCATCTAGCGGGAGGGCCTACGAGCAGTACTTC. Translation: CARSPSSGRAYEQYF.

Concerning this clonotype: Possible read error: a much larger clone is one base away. The CDR3 sequence: CASSYILLEGGPKTQYF. CDR3 nucleotides: TGTGCCAGCAGTTACATCCTTCTAGAGGGGGGGCCAAAGACCCAGTACTTC. V gene TRBV6-7 combines with J gene TRBJ2-4; D possibly corresponds to TRBD2 (7 bases). The closer fit of TRBJ2-5 to the DNA end suggests the J call may be wrong. TRBV6-7 is identified as an open reading frame with a role that is uncertain. This CDR3 region has 17 residues.

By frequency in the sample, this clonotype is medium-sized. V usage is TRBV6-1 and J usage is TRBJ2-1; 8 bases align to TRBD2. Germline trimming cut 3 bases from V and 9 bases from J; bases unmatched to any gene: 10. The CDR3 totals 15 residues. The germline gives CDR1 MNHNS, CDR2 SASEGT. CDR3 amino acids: CASSERPGLEGEQFF. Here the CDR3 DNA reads TGTGCCAGCAGTGAGAGGCCGGGACTAGAAGGTGAGCAGTTCTTC.

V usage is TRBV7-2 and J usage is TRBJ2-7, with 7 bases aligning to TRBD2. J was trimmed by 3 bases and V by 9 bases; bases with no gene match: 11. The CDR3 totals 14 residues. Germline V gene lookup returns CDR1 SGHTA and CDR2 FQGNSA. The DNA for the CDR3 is TGTGCCAGAAAAAGGGGAGGGACTATCTACGAGCAGTACTTC. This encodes CARKRGGTIYEQYF.

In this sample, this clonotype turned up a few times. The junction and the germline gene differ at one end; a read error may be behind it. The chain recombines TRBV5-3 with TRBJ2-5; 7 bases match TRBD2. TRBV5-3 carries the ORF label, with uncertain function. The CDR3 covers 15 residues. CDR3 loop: CASSSWGGSQETQYF. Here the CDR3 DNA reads TGTGCCAGCAGCTCCTGGGGGGGGAGTCAAGAGACCCAGTACTTC.

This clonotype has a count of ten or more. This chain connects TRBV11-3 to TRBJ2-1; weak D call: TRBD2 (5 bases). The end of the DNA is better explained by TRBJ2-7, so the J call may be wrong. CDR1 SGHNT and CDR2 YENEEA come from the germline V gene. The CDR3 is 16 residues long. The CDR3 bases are TGTGCCAGCAGCCGAGAGGGCACGGCAGAATACAATGAGCAGTACTTC. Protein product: CASSREGTAEYNEQYF.

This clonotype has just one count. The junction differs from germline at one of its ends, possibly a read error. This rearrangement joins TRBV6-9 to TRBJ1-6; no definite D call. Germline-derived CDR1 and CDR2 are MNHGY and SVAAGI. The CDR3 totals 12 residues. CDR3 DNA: TGTGCCAGCAGTTACCCCGAGGGTCCCCTCCCCTTT. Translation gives CASSYPEGPLPF.

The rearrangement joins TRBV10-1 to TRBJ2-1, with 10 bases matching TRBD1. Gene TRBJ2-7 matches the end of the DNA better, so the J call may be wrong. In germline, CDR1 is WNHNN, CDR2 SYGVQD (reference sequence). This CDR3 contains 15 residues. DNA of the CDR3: TGCGCCAGCAGTGACCCCGGACAGGGGGGCAATGAGCAGTACTTC. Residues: CASSDPGQGGNEQYF.